This T cell receptor (beta chain) appears in the sequencing data of a study of cytomegalovirus exposure and HLA in healthy donors. PCR used 60 Vbeta primers and 13 Jbeta primers. Method: immunoSEQ multiplex PCR; TCRdb's copy keeps in-frame clones and lacks some. The sample has 150,000 to 200,000 clones, about four fifths seen once. This CDR3 is built from 14 residues. The V end lost 4 bases, the J end lost 5 bases, and 11 bases lay between the germline ends. Germline CDR1 SGHAT, CDR2 FQNNGV. This clone has a handful of counts. What it binds is not known. Study-wide results and caveats: CMV antigen specificity was confirmed in vitro for three CMV-associated chains.

The sequenced material came from PBMCs. This receptor was taken from a girl aged 10-17 years in good health and CMV-seropositive. The chain employs TRBV11-2 and TRBJ2-2, with a possible D match to TRBD2 (5 bases). The CDR3 reads CASSSTRGTGELFF. CDR3 in DNA: TGTGCCAGCAGCTCTACCCGGGGAACCGGGGAGCTGTTTTTT.